This T cell receptor beta chain was identified during a study of OX40 agonist ivuxolimab in advanced cancers. Looking at the study overall: The dose-escalation group included hepatocellular carcinoma, melanoma, renal cell carcinoma and head and neck cancer. Whole-study results and caveats: In a subset of nonresponders, normalized T-cell clonal expansion was also low.

This table comes from immunoSEQ multiplex PCR, and its TCRdb copy is limited to in-frame clones, with some not included. The sample contains 50,000 to 75,000 clones, approximately 80% of which appear only once. On this clone itself: The antigen remains undetermined.

CDR3 size: 14 residues. Germline CDR1 SGHTA, CDR2 FQGTGA. The germline V and J ends were trimmed by 6 bases and 10 bases, with 19 bases remaining between them. Sampling times: baseline, cycle 4 day 1, cycle 7 day 1. V gene TRBV7-3 combines with J gene TRBJ2-1; D might be TRBD1 or TRBD2, each matching 5 bases. This sequence was found in an adult with an advanced solid tumor such as melanoma, head and neck, liver or kidney cancer. The specimen comprised CD4+ or CD8+ T cells sorted from blood, sampled in a trial of the OX40 agonist ivuxolimab. The CDR3 loop is CASSTRKGDGEQFF. CDR3 DNA sequence: TGTGCCAGCAGTACTCGGAAAGGGGACGGGGAGCAGTTCTTC.